Each of the 25 T cell receptor beta chains below was sequenced from the same sample in a study of blood T cells in healthy people across ages. A J-beta primer mix and a sample-barcoded 5' primer were used in a second PCR of about 7 to 12 cycles. TCRdb fed the 5' RACE reads into MiXCR, producing one record per CDR3 protein. This repertoire shows some 1.5 million distinct CDR3 sequences, approximately 30% found once; its top ten account for roughly 8%. Sequenced material: blood. The receptors were sampled from a woman younger than 45 in good health.

The rearrangement uses TRBV28 and TRBJ1-5; TRBD1 aligns across 8 bases. Germline-derived CDR1 and CDR2 are MDHEN and SYDVKM. The CDR3 covers 17 residues. The ends lost 8 bases at V and 0 bases at J; junction bases unmatched: 12. CDR3 DNA: TGTGCCAGCGGGACAGGTGGTTCGGGTGATAGCAATCAGCCCCAGCATTTT. It translates to CASGTGGSGDSNQPQHF.

Turning to this clonotype: Its ends do not fully match the called genes, so a read error is possible. The chain carries TRBV24-1 and TRBJ2-7, with 8 bases lining up with TRBD1. CDR3 length: 11 amino acids. Germline CDR1 is KGHDR and CDR2 is SFDVKD. This chain's CDR3 is CATSGGYEQDF. CDR3 coding DNA: TGTGCCACCTCAGGGGGCTACGAGCAGGACTTC.

This CDR3 is CASSLALRGRGEKLFF. The CDR3 bases are TGTGCCAGCAGCTTAGCGCTAAGGGGTCGTGGCGAAAAACTGTTTTTT. This chain links TRBV7-2 with TRBJ1-4, with D possibly matching TRBD1 (5 bases). V dropped 0 bases and J dropped 8 bases, with 16 bases sitting between them. Germline CDR1 reads SGHTA; CDR2 reads FQGNSA. The CDR3 totals 16 residues.

This clonotype was detected a few times. The chain carries TRBV20-1 and TRBJ2-1; the D is unclear. The germline gives CDR1 DFQATT, CDR2 SNEGSKA (reference sequence). This CDR3 is built from 11 residues. V was clipped by 5 bases and J by 2 bases, with 4 bases between them. Written as DNA, the CDR3 is TGCAGTGCTGCCCCCTACAATGAGCAGTTCTTC. Its translation: CSAAPYNEQFF.

About this clonotype itself: Being one base from a much bigger clone, this may be a read error. The chain joins TRBV4-1 to TRBJ2-4; D is undetermined. The germline V gene encodes CDR1 MGHRA and CDR2 YSYEKL. The CDR3 length is 17 residues. The CDR3 DNA reads as TGCGCCAGCAGCCAAGATTTCGGCAGCGTAGCCAAAAGCATTCAGTACTTC. The encoded protein is CASSQDFGSVAKSIQYF.

This clonotype was observed a few times. The rearrangement uses TRBV14 and TRBJ2-1; TRBD2 matches 12 bases. J was trimmed by 7 bases and V by 4 bases; bases with no gene match: 11. Germline assignment: CDR1 SGHDN and CDR2 FVKESK. The CDR3 has 17 residues. The CDR3 is CASSPLVTSGSPNEQFF. The CDR3 DNA reads as TGTGCCAGCAGCCCGTTGGTGACTAGCGGGAGCCCAAATGAGCAGTTCTTC.

This clonotype was observed a handful of times. The V call is TRBV29-1, the J call TRBJ2-7; 7 bases match TRBD2. The CDR3 contains 10 residues. V lost 7 bases, J lost 5 bases, and 2 bases stayed unmatched. The V gene's germline CDR1 is SQVTM and CDR2 ANQGSEA. CDR3 bases: TGCAGCGCTGGGACTAACGAGCAGTACTTC. The encoded protein is CSAGTNEQYF.

This clonotype was observed a handful of times. The chain is built from TRBV6-6 and TRBJ1-5; D ambiguous. This CDR3 spans 12 amino acids. Looked up from germline, CDR1 is MNHNY and CDR2 is SVGAGI (reference sequence). Trimming pared 5 bases from V and 7 bases from J, leaving 9 bases between. The CDR3 DNA is TGTGCCAGCAGTGCCGCGGGGCAGCCCCAGCATTTT. Translation: CASSAAGQPQHF.

This clonotype has only a few counts. The chain combines TRBV5-1 with TRBJ2-3; tentatively, D is TRBD2 (6 bases). This CDR3 is built from 14 residues. The V and J ends lost 4 bases and 4 bases respectively, with 13 bases between them. Germline V gene sequence: CDR1 SGHRS, CDR2 YFSETQ. CDR3 sequence (DNA): TGCGCCAGCAGCCCCGGGTCGGGGGCAGATACGCAGTATTTT. Translated: CASSPGSGADTQYF. Looking up the rest from reference TRBV5-1 and TRBJ2-3 gives the full variable domain: KAGVTQTPRYLIKTRGQQVTLSCSPISGHRSVSWYQQTPGQGLQFLFEYFSETQRNKGNFPGRFSGRQFSNSRSEMNVSTLELGDSALYLCASSPGSGADTQYFGPGTRLTVL.

As concerns this clonotype: A much larger clonotype is one base distant, so this may be a read error. The V call is TRBV6-1, the J call TRBJ2-7; D possibly corresponds to TRBD2 (5 bases). Germline CDR1 and CDR2: MNHNS and SASEGT. This CDR3 spans 13 amino acids. Trimming took off 7 bases at V and 3 bases at J, with 13 bases between the two ends. The CDR3 bases are TGTGCCAGCAATGTCGCTAGCAACTACGAGCAGTACTTC. Protein product: CASNVASNYEQYF.

This clonotype showed up just once. At one end the junction does not follow the germline gene, possibly because of a read error. V gene TRBV20-1 combines with J gene TRBJ1-5, with D perhaps matching TRBD1 (6 bases). The germline V gene encodes CDR1 DFQATT and CDR2 SNEGSKA (reference sequence). This CDR3 has 15 residues. CDR3 DNA: TGCCGTGCTAGTCCGGCAGGGGTCATGGATCAGCCCCAGCATTTT. Translating gives CRASPAGVMDQPQHF.

This clonotype was found many times. V usage is TRBV11-2 and J usage is TRBJ2-7, with 8 positions matching TRBD1. CDR1 and CDR2 from the germline V gene are SGHAT and FQNNGV. The CDR3 covers 15 residues. V dropped 3 bases and J dropped 2; count of bases not matched to a gene: 6. Here the CDR3 reads CASSFGQGTTYEQYF. CDR3 coding DNA: TGTGCCAGCAGCTTTGGACAGGGAACGACCTACGAGCAGTACTTC.

Remarks on this clonotype: The junction and the germline gene differ at one end; a read error may be behind it. The chain recombines TRBV2 with TRBJ2-5; D might be TRBD1 or TRBD2, each matching 5 bases. The DNA end favors TRBJ2-7, so the J call may be wrong. This CDR3 has 14 amino acids. CDR1 and CDR2 from the germline V gene are SNHLY and FYNNEI. CDR3 in DNA: TGTGCCAGCAGTGCAGGGACCAGCTCCCACGAGCAGTACTTC. Protein: CASSAGTSSHEQYF.

This clonotype came up a few times. The J gene is TRBJ2-4, the V gene TRBV19; 9 bases match TRBD2. After removal of 5 bases from V and 6 bases from J, the junction contained 17 bases not matched to a gene. Germline-derived CDR1 and CDR2 are LNHDA and SQIVND (reference sequence). This CDR3 has 18 amino acids. The chain's CDR3 is CASSPKRGARERTNIQYF. DNA for the CDR3: TGTGCCAGTAGTCCCAAGCGGGGGGCCCGCGAACGCACAAACATTCAGTACTTC.

V gene TRBV12-3 or TRBV12-4 combines with J gene TRBJ2-7; a weak D match, TRBD2 (5 bases). This CDR3 has 15 residues. Trimming cost V 3 bases and J 7 bases, with 19 bases left between them. CDR3 DNA sequence: TGTGCCAGCAGTTTGACGAGGGAGCCGGAGATAGAGCAGTACTTC. It translates to CASSLTREPEIEQYF.

The DNA of the CDR3 is TGCAGCGTTCCCTTTAGCGGAGCCTACAATGAGCAGTTCTTC. Encoded protein: CSVPFSGAYNEQFF. The chain links TRBV29-1 to TRBJ2-1; perhaps TRBD2 as D (6 bases). Trimming stripped 5 bases from V and 2 bases from J, with 13 bases between. CDR1 and CDR2 from the germline V gene are SQVTM and ANQGSEA. CDR3 length: 14 amino acids.

This clonotype was picked up a small number of times. This chain joins TRBV7-2 and TRBJ2-5, with D unclear. Germline-derived CDR1 and CDR2 are SGHTA and FQGNSA. The CDR3 spans 14 residues. V lost 0 bases, J lost 5 bases, and 10 bases lay in between. The CDR3 sequence is CASSLAGMRETQYF. CDR3 nucleotides: TGTGCCAGCAGCTTAGCGGGGATGAGGGAGACCCAGTACTTC.

The sample holds many counts of this clonotype. The chain couples TRBV2 to TRBJ1-5; D unclear. Germline lookup yields CDR1 SNHLY and CDR2 FYNNEI. This CDR3 comprises 14 residues. The V and J ends lost 1 base and 0 bases respectively, with 4 bases between them. The CDR3 loop reads CASSEGYSNQPQHF. The CDR3 bases are TGTGCCAGCAGTGAAGGATATAGCAATCAGCCCCAGCATTTT. Drawing the rest from reference TRBV2 and TRBJ1-5, the complete variable domain is EPEVTQTPSHQVTQMGQEVILRCVPISNHLYFYWYRQILGQKVEFLVSFYNNEISEKSEIFDDQFSVERPDGSNFTLKIRSTKLEDSAMYFCASSEGYSNQPQHFGDGTRLSIL.

This clonotype occurred a few times. A much more abundant neighbour one base away suggests this may be a read error. This sequence joins TRBV12-3 or TRBV12-4 and TRBJ2-5, with TRBD2 as a possible D gene (5 bases). CDR3 length: 14 amino acids. V lost 4 bases, J lost 2 bases, and 11 bases lay in between. The CDR3 coding sequence is TGTGCCAGCAGTTGGGCGGGTCATCAAGAGACCCAGTACTTC. Translation gives CASSWAGHQETQYF.

This clonotype was counted between two and nine times. The rearrangement links TRBV3-1 to TRBJ2-5, with 8 bases lining up with TRBD2. Germline CDR1 reads LGHDT; CDR2 reads YNNKEL (reference sequence). The V gene end was trimmed by 3 bases and the J gene end by 11 bases; junction bases not matched to a gene: 11. The CDR3 length is 14 residues. CDR3 bases: TGTGCCAGCAGCCACGGGGGGGTAAGTGATGAGCAGTACTTC. Translated: CASSHGGVSDEQYF.

The chain couples TRBV20-1 to TRBJ2-1, with TRBD1 matching 9 bases. With 2 bases clipped from V and 6 bases from J, the junction kept 14 bases outside the gene matches. Germline loops: CDR1 DFQATT, CDR2 SNEGSKA (reference sequence). This CDR3 region has 17 residues. CDR3: CSARLVNRDRDPNEQFF. The CDR3 nucleotides read TGCAGTGCTAGATTGGTCAACCGGGACAGGGACCCCAATGAGCAGTTCTTC.

This clonotype has just a few counts. The genes are TRBV10-3 and TRBJ1-5; 7 positions agree with TRBD1. Germline trimming cut 6 bases from V and 2 bases from J; bases unmatched to any gene: 7. CDR1 is ENHRY and CDR2 is SYGVKD in the germline V gene. CDR3 length: 15 residues. CDR3 loop: CAISETGAGNQPQHF. DNA of the CDR3: TGTGCCATCAGCGAAACAGGGGCCGGCAATCAGCCCCAGCATTTT.

The chain has TRBV20-1 and TRBJ1-5; the D is unclear. CDR3 length: 16 residues. Looked up from germline, CDR1 is DFQATT and CDR2 is SNEGSKA (reference sequence). V was trimmed by 3 bases and J by 0 bases, leaving 15 bases between them. CDR3 coding DNA: TGCAGTGCTAGCTCACGACCAGTCAATAGCAATCAGCCCCAGCATTTT. Its protein product is CSASSRPVNSNQPQHF.

Turning to this clonotype: This may be a read error, as it is one base from a much larger clone. V gene TRBV7-2 combines with J gene TRBJ2-5; D ambiguous. The CDR3 is 12 amino acids. The V gene's germline CDR1 is SGHTA and CDR2 FQGNSA. CDR3 DNA sequence: TGTGCCAACAGCGATCAGAGGGAGACCCAGTACTTC. It encodes CANSDQRETQYF. Together with reference TRBV7-2 and TRBJ2-5, the CDR3 gives the full variable domain: GAGVSQSPSNKVTEKGKDVELRCDPISGHTALYWYRQSLGQGLEFLIYFQGNSAPDKSGLPSDRFSAERTGGSVSTLTIQRTQQEDSAVYLCANSDQRETQYFGPGTRLLVL.

This clonotype occurred many times. The chain recombines TRBV5-1 with TRBJ1-2; tentative D call: TRBD1 (5 bases). The germline V gene encodes CDR1 SGHRS and CDR2 YFSETQ. CDR3 size: 14 residues. Trimming stripped 0 bases from V and 3 bases from J, with 9 bases between. The CDR3: CASSLGQLDYGYTF. The CDR3, as DNA: TGCGCCAGCAGCTTGGGACAGTTGGACTATGGCTACACCTTC. The full variable domain, with the rest looked up from reference TRBV5-1 and TRBJ1-2, is KAGVTQTPRYLIKTRGQQVTLSCSPISGHRSVSWYQQTPGQGLQFLFEYFSETQRNKGNFPGRFSGRQFSNSRSEMNVSTLELGDSALYLCASSLGQLDYGYTFGSGTRLTVV.